Below, 17 T cell receptor beta chains from the same sample are listed, as sequenced in a study of prognosis after radiotherapy for stage I lung cancer. Genomic DNA yielded TCR beta CDR3, amplified by two-round multiplex PCR. TRBV and TRBJ genes each had their own specific primers in first-round PCR. TCRdb called the multiplex PCR reads again in MiXCR, with one record for every CDR3 protein. This sample has more than 10,000 distinct CDR3 sequences, with roughly a third found just once. The specimen comprised PBMCs, sampled before or after stereotactic body radiation therapy (not recorded which). The receptors were gathered from a donor aged 50 or older with non-small cell lung cancer.

Concerning this clonotype: This likely traces to a read error, being one base from a far larger clone. Since the CDR3 does not end with the conserved phenylalanine or tryptophan, this likely comes from a read error. CDR3: CASSDPIRTSGERLSSTDTQYL. The CDR3 bases are TGTGCCAGCAGTGACCCAATAAGGACTAGCGGGGAACGCCTTTCTAGCACAGATACGCAGTATCTT. The rearrangement joins TRBV6-1 to TRBJ2-3; 12 bases agree with TRBD2. This CDR3 is built from 22 residues. Looked up from germline, CDR1 is MNHNS and CDR2 is SASEGT. J lost 0 bases, V lost 3 bases, and 19 bases had no gene match.

This clonotype occurred many times. V usage is TRBV20-1 and J usage is TRBJ2-2; perhaps TRBD1 as D (5 bases). This CDR3 is built from 13 residues. V was cut by 6 bases and J by 4 bases, with 12 bases left in between. Germline CDR1 reads DFQATT; CDR2 reads SNEGSKA (reference sequence). CDR3 DNA sequence: TGCAGTGCAGGTGGCAGGGTCACCGGGGAGCTGTTTTTT. Translation gives CSAGGRVTGELFF.

This clonotype was seen repeatedly, ten times or more. This chain uses TRBV7-3 with TRBJ2-1, with 8 bases aligning to TRBD1. The CDR3 is 18 amino acids. Germline values: CDR1 SGHTA, CDR2 FQGTGA. Trimming removed 5 bases from V and 0 bases from J; junction bases left unmatched: 12. CDR3 DNA sequence: TGTGCCAGCAGCAACGACAGGGGAAGGAGAAGCTCCTACAATGAGCAGTTCTTC. It translates to CASSNDRGRRSSYNEQFF.

As concerns this clonotype: One base separates it from a far larger clone, so it is likely a read error. The J gene is TRBJ2-7, the V gene TRBV6-1; 8 nucleotides agree with TRBD1. The CDR3 has 14 residues. V trimming: 9 bases; J trimming: 7 bases; junction bases outside the gene matches: 14. Germline V CDR1 and CDR2: MNHNS, SASEGT. CDR3 loop: CASESGGSYNEQYF. The CDR3 DNA is TGTGCCAGTGAATCAGGGGGCTCCTACAATGAGCAGTACTTC.

This clonotype was detected only a few times. The gene calls are TRBV9 and TRBJ1-1; D may be TRBD1 (6 bases). Trimming left V 0 bases short and J 5 bases short, with 17 bases between. From germline, CDR1 is SGDLS and CDR2 YYNGEE. The CDR3 is made up of 16 amino acids. CDR3 in amino acids: CASSVATIAGTTEAFF. The CDR3, as DNA: TGTGCCAGCAGCGTAGCTACGATCGCGGGGACAACTGAAGCTTTCTTT.

In its sample, this clonotype was seen many times. J is TRBJ1-6 and V is TRBV2; no reliable D call. The CDR3 is 15 residues long. Trimming left V 6 bases short and J 7 bases short, with 16 bases between. Germline assignment: CDR1 SNHLY and CDR2 FYNNEI. This CDR3 is CASRKGDWVNSPLHF. CDR3 DNA sequence: TGTGCCAGCAGGAAGGGAGATTGGGTAAATTCACCCCTCCACTTT.

In its sample, this clonotype was seen a few times. A much bigger clone sits one base away, suggesting this may be a read error. This chain uses TRBV12-5 with TRBJ2-3; 8 bases map to TRBD2. The CDR3 runs to 19 residues. Germline V CDR1 and CDR2: LGHNT, FRNRAP. J gave up 8 bases and V 2 bases, and 21 bases lay outside the gene matches. The CDR3 DNA reads as TGTGCTAGTGGTTTGAGCAGAAACAGCGGGAGTAGCAGGAGAGGTACGCAGTATTTT. It translates to CASGLSRNSGSSRRGTQYF.

Notes on this clonotype: A read error may explain this, as a much larger clone is one base away. A read error is likely, as this CDR3 ends without the conserved phenylalanine or tryptophan. This chain connects TRBV6-5 to TRBJ1-5; a possible D gene is TRBD1 (5 bases). V lost 2 bases and J lost 6, with 8 bases in between. The CDR3 runs to 13 residues. In germline, CDR1 is MNHEY, CDR2 SVGAGI. CDR3 nucleotide sequence: TGTGCCAGCAGTTACCAGGGTAGTCAGCCCCAGCATCTT. Translated, it gives CASSYQGSQPQHL.

This clonotype has at least ten counts. The V call is TRBV4-1, the J call TRBJ1-1; TRBD1 is a possible D gene (5 bases). The CDR3 is 14 amino acids. V lost 7 bases to trimming and J lost 5 bases, with 17 bases between them. Per germline, CDR1 MGHRA and CDR2 YSYEKL. CDR3 sequence: CASKGEGFNTEAFF. Written as DNA, the CDR3 is TGCGCCAGCAAAGGTGAGGGGTTTAATACTGAAGCTTTCTTT.

As for this clonotype: With a much larger clone just one base away, this may be a read error. The CDR3 coding sequence is TGCATTACCGGCAGGGGGAACACTGAAGCTTTCTTT. Encoded protein: CITGRGNTEAFF. The V gene is TRBV20-1, the J gene TRBJ1-1, with a weak D call TRBD1 (6 bases). This CDR3 is 12 amino acids long. Germline V CDR1 and CDR2: DFQATT, SNEGSKA (reference sequence).

This clonotype was seen at least ten times. The CDR3 DNA reads TGCAGTGCTAGACTCAACAGGGAGGGGGACACCTTC. It specifies CSARLNREGDTF. The chain has TRBV20-1 and TRBJ1-2; D is perhaps TRBD1 (6 bases). V lost 2 bases and J 12 bases, leaving 16 bases between the germline ends. The CDR3 totals 12 residues. Germline-derived CDR1 and CDR2 are DFQATT and SNEGSKA (reference sequence).

The gene calls are TRBV3-1 and TRBJ2-3; 7 positions match TRBD2. The CDR3 has 18 residues. Germline assignment: CDR1 LGHDT and CDR2 YNNKEL (reference sequence). The J segment lost 4 bases and the V segment lost 4 bases, leaving 17 bases of the junction unmatched. The CDR3 nucleotides are TGTGCCAGCAGCCCTCTGGTGAAGTGGGGGGGTTTGTCAGATACGCAGTATTTT. It specifies CASSPLVKWGGLSDTQYF.

This clonotype was counted a few times. Only one base separates this from a far larger clonotype, so it likely reflects a read error. The CDR3 bases are TGTGCCAGCAGCGACAGGTTCAGCTCCTACAATGAGCAGTACTTC. This encodes CASSDRFSSYNEQYF. The chain uses TRBV7-8 and TRBJ2-7; possibly TRBD1 for D (6 bases). Trimming left V 5 bases short and J 7 bases short, with 21 bases between. The CDR3 is 15 amino acids. Germline CDR1 and CDR2: SGHVS and FQNEAQ.

The chain carries TRBV20-1 and TRBJ2-3; TRBD1 aligns across 9 bases. The CDR3 totals 15 residues. With V trimmed by 3 bases and J by 3 bases, 7 bases remained unmatched. Looked up from germline, CDR1 is DFQATT and CDR2 is SNEGSKA (reference sequence). The chain's CDR3 is CSASTGTGSTDTQYF. CDR3 DNA sequence: TGCAGTGCTAGCACCGGGACAGGGAGTACAGATACGCAGTATTTT.

This clonotype was recorded at least ten times. This may come from a read error, since a much larger clone is one base off. This rearrangement joins TRBV28 to TRBJ1-3, with D unresolved. The V gene's germline CDR1 is MDHEN and CDR2 SYDVKM. The CDR3 covers 12 residues. The CDR3 loop is CASSFQRNAIYF. CDR3 bases: TGTGCCAGCAGTTTCCAGAGAAACGCCATATATTTT.

The chain employs TRBV28 and TRBJ2-7, with D tentatively TRBD2 (6 bases). V shed 5 bases and J shed 7 bases, with 24 bases lying between them. The CDR3 runs to 16 residues. Germline values: CDR1 MDHEN, CDR2 SYDVKM. Written as DNA, the CDR3 is TGTGCCAGCAGTCCCAATATGGGGGACTTCCTACGTGAGCAGTACTTC. This gives the protein CASSPNMGDFLREQYF.

V is TRBV6-1 and J is TRBJ1-5, with TRBD1 identical over 8 bases. Trimming at V came to 6 bases and at J to 4 bases, leaving 8 bases not matched to a gene. CDR1 is MNHNS, CDR2 SASEGT, per germline. This CDR3 comprises 15 residues. CDR3 in DNA: TGTGCCAGCAGCGGAACAGGGGGACCTAATCAGCCCCAGCATTTT. This sequence encodes CASSGTGGPNQPQHF.